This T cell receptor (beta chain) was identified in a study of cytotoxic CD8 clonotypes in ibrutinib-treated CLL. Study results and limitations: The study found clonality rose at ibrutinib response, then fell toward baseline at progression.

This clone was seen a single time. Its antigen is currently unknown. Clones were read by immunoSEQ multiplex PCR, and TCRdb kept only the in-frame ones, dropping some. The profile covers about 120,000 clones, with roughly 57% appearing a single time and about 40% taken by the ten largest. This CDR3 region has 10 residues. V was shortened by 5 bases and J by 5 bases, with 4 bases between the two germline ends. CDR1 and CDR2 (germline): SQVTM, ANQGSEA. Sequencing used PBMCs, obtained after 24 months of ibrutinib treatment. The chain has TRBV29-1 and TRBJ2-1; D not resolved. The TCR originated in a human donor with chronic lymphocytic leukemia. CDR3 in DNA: TGCAGCGTTCGGCACAATGAGCAGTTCTTC. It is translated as CSVRHNEQFF.